Presented here are 7 T cell receptor beta chains from one specimen sequenced in a study of beta chain features in type 1 diabetes. What was sequenced were expressed TCRB transcripts, since all of the isolated RNA had been reverse transcribed. Here immunoSEQ multiplex PCR was the method, and the copy in TCRdb shows in-frame clones only, minus some. The table has some 500,000 clones, about an eighth seen once. The material sequenced was naive CD4+ T cells from blood. The receptors shown here come from a woman younger than 35 in good health.

The V and J genes are TRBV4-1 and TRBJ1-2; no reliable D call. Trimming left V 5 bases short and J 9 bases short, with 10 bases between. Germline V gene sequence: CDR1 MGHRA, CDR2 YSYEKL. This CDR3 is 11 amino acids long. This CDR3 is CASSKGISYTF. CDR3 sequence (DNA): TGCGCCAGCAGCAAGGGAATAAGCTACACCTTC.

This chain joins TRBV7-2 and TRBJ2-3; the D gene is possibly TRBD1 (5 bases). Trimming took 3 bases from V and 2 from J, leaving 9 bases between them. CDR1 and CDR2 (germline): SGHTA, FQGNSA. CDR3 length equals 14 residues. Here the CDR3 DNA reads TGTGCCAGCAGCTTTCAGGGTCCCACAGATACGCAGTATTTT. Translated, it gives CASSFQGPTDTQYF.

The table lists this clone with a few counts. The rearrangement uses TRBV6-5 and TRBJ2-3, with a weak D call TRBD1 (6 bases). The length of the CDR3 is 12 residues. The V gene's germline CDR1 is MNHEY and CDR2 SVGAGI. Trimming shortened V by 6 bases and J by 8 bases, and 12 bases separated the two germline ends. CDR3 sequence: CASSTGFVTQYF. The CDR3 coding sequence is TGTGCCAGCAGCACAGGGTTTGTTACGCAGTATTTT.

This clone was recorded a few times. The chain has TRBV6-1 and TRBJ2-2; 9 nucleotides align to TRBD1. Trimming took 4 bases from V and 7 from J; bases not matched to a gene: 10. Germline CDR1 reads MNHNS; CDR2 reads SASEGT. This CDR3 spans 16 amino acids. CDR3: CASSGYRGRSIGELFF. The DNA for the CDR3 is TGTGCCAGCAGTGGATACAGGGGGCGTTCGATCGGGGAGCTGTTTTTT.

This chain connects TRBV11-3 to TRBJ2-2; 9 bases fit TRBD2. Trimming cost V 7 bases and J 0 bases; bases outside gene matches: 3. Germline-derived CDR1 and CDR2 are SGHNT and YENEEA. The CDR3 runs 15 residues. CDR3 region: CASTLAGTNTGELFF. Written as DNA, the CDR3 is TGTGCCAGCACCCTAGCGGGGACGAACACCGGGGAGCTGTTTTTT.

This clone was seen more than once but under ten times. The chain has TRBV5-1 and TRBJ2-1, with TRBD2 matching over 8 bases. CDR1 and CDR2 from the germline V gene are SGHRS and YFSETQ. The CDR3 is 14 amino acids. With 4 bases clipped from V and 4 bases from J, the junction kept 4 bases outside the gene matches. CDR3 amino acids: CASSEGLVYNEQFF. The CDR3 DNA follows: TGCGCCAGCAGCGAGGGACTAGTATACAATGAGCAGTTCTTC.

The chain recombines TRBV4-2 with TRBJ2-5, with 10 bases identical to TRBD2. Germline lookup yields CDR1 LGHNA and CDR2 YNFKEQ. The CDR3 spans 16 residues. J gave up 2 bases and V 3 bases, and 6 bases lay outside the gene matches. DNA of the CDR3: TGTGCCAGCAGCCAGGCCCCTAGCGGGGGACAAGAGACCCAGTACTTC. Protein sequence: CASSQAPSGGQETQYF.